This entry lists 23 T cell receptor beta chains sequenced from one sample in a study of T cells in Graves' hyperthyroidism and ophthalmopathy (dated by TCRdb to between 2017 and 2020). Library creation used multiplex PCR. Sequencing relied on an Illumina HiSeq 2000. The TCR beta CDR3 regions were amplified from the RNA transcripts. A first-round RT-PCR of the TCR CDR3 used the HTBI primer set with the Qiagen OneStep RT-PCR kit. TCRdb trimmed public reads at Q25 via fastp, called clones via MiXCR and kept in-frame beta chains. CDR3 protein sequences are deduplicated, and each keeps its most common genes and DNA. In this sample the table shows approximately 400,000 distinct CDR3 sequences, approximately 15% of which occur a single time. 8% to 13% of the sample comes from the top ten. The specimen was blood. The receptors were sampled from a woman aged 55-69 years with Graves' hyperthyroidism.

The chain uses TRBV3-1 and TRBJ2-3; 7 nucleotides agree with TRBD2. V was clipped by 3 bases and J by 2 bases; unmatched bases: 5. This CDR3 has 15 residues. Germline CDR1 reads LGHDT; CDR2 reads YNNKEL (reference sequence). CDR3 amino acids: CASSHMWDYTDTQYF. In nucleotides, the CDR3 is TGTGCCAGCAGCCATATGTGGGACTACACAGATACGCAGTATTTT.

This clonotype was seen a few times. In DNA form, the CDR3 reads TGTGCCAGTAGTATAGGTGGGGTCCTTCTGAACACTGAAGCTTTCTTT. This codes for CASSIGGVLLNTEAFF. The rearrangement uses TRBV19 and TRBJ1-1; D gene ambiguous. The CDR3 is 16 amino acids. Trimming took 1 base from V and 0 from J, leaving 12 bases between them. Germline CDR1 LNHDA, CDR2 SQIVND (reference sequence). The full variable domain, with the rest looked up from reference TRBV19 and TRBJ1-1, is DGGITQSPKYLFRKEGQNVTLSCEQNLNHDAMYWYRQDPGQGLRLIYYSQIVNDFQKGDIAEGYSVSREKKESFPLTVTSAQKNPTAFYLCASSIGGVLLNTEAFFGQGTRLTVV.

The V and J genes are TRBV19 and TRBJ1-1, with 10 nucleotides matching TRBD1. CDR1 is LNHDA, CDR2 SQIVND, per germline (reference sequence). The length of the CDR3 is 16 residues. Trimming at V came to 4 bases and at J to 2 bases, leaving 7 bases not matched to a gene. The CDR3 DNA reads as TGTGCCAGTAGTAGGGGCAGGACAGGGGGTAACACTGAAGCTTTCTTT. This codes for CASSRGRTGGNTEAFF.

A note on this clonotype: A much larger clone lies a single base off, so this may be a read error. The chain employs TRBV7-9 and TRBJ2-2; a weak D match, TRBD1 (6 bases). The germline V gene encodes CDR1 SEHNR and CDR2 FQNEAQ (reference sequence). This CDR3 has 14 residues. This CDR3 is CVSSWTVSTGELFF. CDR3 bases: TGTGTCAGCAGCTGGACAGTCTCCACCGGGGAGCTGTTTTTT.

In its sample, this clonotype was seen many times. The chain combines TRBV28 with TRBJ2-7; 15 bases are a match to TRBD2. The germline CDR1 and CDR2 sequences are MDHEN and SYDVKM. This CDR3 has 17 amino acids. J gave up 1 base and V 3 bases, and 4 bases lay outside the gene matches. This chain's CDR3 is CASSFPGLAGGSYEQYF. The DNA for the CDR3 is TGTGCCAGCAGTTTCCCGGGACTAGCGGGAGGATCCTACGAGCAGTACTTC.

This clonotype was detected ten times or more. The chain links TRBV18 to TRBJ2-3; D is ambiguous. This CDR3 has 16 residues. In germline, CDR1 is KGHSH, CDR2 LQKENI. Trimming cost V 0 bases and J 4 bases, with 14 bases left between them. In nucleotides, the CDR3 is TGTGCCAGCTCACCACCGGCAACACGGGCCCCAGATACGCAGTATTTT. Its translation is CASSPPATRAPDTQYF. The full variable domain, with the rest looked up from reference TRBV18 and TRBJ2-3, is NAGVMQNPRHLVRRRGQEARLRCSPMKGHSHVYWYRQLPEEGLKFMVYLQKENIIDESGMPKERFSAEFPKEGPSILRIQQVVRGDSAAYFCASSPPATRAPDTQYFGPGTRLTVL.

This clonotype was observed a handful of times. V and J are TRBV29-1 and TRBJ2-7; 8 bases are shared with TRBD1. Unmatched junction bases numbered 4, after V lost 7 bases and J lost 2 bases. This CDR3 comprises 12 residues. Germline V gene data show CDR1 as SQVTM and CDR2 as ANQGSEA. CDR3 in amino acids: CSGRTGPYEQYF. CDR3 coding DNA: TGCAGCGGACGGACAGGGCCCTACGAGCAGTACTTC.

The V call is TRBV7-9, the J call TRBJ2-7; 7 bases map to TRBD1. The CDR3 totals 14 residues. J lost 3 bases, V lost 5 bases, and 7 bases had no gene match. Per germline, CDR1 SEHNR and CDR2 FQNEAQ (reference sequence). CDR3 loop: CASSRGTDFYEQYF. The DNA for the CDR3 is TGTGCCAGCAGCCGAGGGACAGACTTCTACGAGCAGTACTTC.

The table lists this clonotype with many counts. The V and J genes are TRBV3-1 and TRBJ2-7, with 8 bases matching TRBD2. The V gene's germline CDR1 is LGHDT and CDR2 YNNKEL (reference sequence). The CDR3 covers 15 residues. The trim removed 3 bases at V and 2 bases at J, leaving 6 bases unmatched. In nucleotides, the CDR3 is TGTGCCAGCAGCCACGTCGGGGGGGGAACCTACGAGCAGTACTTC. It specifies CASSHVGGGTYEQYF.

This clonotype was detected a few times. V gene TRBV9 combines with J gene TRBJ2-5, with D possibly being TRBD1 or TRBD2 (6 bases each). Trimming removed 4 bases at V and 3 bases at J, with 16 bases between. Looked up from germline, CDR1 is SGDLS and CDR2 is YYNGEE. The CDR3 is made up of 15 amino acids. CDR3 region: CASSNRVEGKETQYF. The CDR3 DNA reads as TGTGCCAGCAGCAACAGGGTGGAGGGAAAAGAGACCCAGTACTTC.

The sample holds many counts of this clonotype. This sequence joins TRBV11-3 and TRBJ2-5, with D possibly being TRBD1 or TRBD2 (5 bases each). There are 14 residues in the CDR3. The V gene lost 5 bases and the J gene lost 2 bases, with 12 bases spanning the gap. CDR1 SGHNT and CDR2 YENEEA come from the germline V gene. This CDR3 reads CASSQRDAQETQYF. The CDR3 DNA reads TGTGCCAGCAGCCAGAGGGACGCACAAGAGACCCAGTACTTC.

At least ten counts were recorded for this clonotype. The DNA for the CDR3 is TGTGCCAGCAGCTTAGTGGCTAGCGGGAGACGAGGGGTGGGTGAGCAGTTCTTC. Its translation is CASSLVASGRRGVGEQFF. The chain has TRBV13 and TRBJ2-1, with 10 bases identical to TRBD2. The CDR3 has 18 amino acids. After removal of 1 base from V and 9 bases from J, the junction contained 15 bases not matched to a gene. CDR1 is PRHDT and CDR2 is FYEKMQ in the germline V gene (reference sequence).

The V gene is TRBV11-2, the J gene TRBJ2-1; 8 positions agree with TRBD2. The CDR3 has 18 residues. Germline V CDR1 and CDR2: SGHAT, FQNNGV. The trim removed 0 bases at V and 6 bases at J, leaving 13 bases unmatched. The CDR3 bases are TGTGCCAGCAGCTTAGAAAACACCGGGGGGGAGGGCCCCAATGAGCAGTTCTTC. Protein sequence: CASSLENTGGEGPNEQFF.

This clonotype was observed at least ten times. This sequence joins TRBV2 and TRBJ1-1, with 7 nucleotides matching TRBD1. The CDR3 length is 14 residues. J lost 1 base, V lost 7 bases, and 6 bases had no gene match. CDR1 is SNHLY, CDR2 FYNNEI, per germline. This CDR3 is CASTRTGGNTEAFF. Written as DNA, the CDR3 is TGTGCCAGCACCCGGACAGGAGGGAACACTGAAGCTTTCTTT.

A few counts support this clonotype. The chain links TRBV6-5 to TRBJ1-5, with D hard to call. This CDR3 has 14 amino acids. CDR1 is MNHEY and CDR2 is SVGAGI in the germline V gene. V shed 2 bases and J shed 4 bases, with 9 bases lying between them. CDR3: CASSYRGLNQPQHF. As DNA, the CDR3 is TGTGCCAGCAGTTACCGAGGGCTAAATCAGCCCCAGCATTTT.

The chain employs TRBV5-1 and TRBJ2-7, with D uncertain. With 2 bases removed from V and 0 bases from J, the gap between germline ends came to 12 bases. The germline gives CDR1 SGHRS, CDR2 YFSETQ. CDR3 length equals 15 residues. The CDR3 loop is CASSLNTGSSYEQYF. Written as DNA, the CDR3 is TGCGCCAGCAGCTTAAACACCGGCAGCTCCTACGAGCAGTACTTC.

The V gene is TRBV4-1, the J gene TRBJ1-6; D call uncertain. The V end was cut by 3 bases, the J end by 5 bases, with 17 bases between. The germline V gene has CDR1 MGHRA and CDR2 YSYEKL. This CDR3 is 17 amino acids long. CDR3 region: CASSQGRLGRDNSPLHF. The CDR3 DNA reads TGCGCCAGCAGCCAGGGTAGGCTAGGGAGGGATAATTCACCCCTCCACTTT.

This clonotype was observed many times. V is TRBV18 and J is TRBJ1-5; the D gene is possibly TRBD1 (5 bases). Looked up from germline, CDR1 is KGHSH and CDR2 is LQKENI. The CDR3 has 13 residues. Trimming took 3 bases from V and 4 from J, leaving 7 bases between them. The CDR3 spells CASSPRGNQPQHF. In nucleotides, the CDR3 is TGTGCCAGCTCACCTCGGGGGAATCAGCCCCAGCATTTT.

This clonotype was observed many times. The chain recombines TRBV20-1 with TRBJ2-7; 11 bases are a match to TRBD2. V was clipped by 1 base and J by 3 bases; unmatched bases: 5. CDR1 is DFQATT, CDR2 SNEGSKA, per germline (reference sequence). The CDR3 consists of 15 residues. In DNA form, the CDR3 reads TGCAGTGCTAGAGTAGCGGGAGGGGCTTTCTACGAGCAGTACTTC. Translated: CSARVAGGAFYEQYF.

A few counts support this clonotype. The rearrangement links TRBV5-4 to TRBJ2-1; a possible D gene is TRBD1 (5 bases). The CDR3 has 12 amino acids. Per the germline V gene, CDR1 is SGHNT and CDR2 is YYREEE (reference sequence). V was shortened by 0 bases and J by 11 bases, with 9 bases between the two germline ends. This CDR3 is CASSLEGAQQFF. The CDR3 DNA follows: TGTGCCAGCAGCTTGGAAGGGGCACAGCAGTTCTTC.

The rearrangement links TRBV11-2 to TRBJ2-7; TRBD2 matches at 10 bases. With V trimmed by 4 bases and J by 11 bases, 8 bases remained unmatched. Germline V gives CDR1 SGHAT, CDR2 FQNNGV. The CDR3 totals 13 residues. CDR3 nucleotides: TGTGCCAGCAGCTCGAGCGGGAGGGCCAATAAGTACTTC. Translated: CASSSSGRANKYF.

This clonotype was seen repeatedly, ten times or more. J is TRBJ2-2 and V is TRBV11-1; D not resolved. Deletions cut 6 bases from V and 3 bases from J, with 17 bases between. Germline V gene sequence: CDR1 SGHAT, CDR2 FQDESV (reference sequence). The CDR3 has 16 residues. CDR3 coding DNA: TGTGCCAGCAGAAATCCGGACGAGTTCCACACCGGGGAGCTGTTTTTT. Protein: CASRNPDEFHTGELFF.

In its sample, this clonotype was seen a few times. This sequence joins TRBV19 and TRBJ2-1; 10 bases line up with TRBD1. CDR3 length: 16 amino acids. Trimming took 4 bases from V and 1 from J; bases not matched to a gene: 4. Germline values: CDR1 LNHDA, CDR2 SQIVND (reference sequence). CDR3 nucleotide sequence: TGTGCCAGTAGTAAGGGACAGGGGACATCCTACAATGAGCAGTTCTTC. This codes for CASSKGQGTSYNEQFF.